The next 7 T cell receptor beta chains were all read from a single sample in a study of T cells after yellow fever vaccination. One entry per CDR3 protein results from TCRdb running MiXCR on the 5' RACE reads. The repertoire holds over 250,000 distinct CDR3 sequences, with about 5.2% as singletons. This specimen consisted of CD4+ T cells sorted from PBMCs, obtained on the day of the yellow fever booster vaccination. The receptors here all came from a man between 18 and 29 years old who received the YFV17D yellow fever vaccine.

This clonotype occurred many times. The chain links TRBV7-9 to TRBJ2-1; 7 bases agree with TRBD1. From germline, CDR1 is SEHNR and CDR2 FQNEAQ (reference sequence). The CDR3 is 13 residues long. After removal of 6 bases from V and 8 bases from J, the junction contained 7 bases not matched to a gene. The CDR3 DNA is TGTGCCAGCAGACCCACAGGGGTCCATGAGCAGTTCTTC. It specifies CASRPTGVHEQFF.

This clonotype was seen a few times. V is TRBV12-3 or TRBV12-4 and J is TRBJ1-6, with D perhaps TRBD1 (5 bases). This CDR3 is built from 13 residues. V was clipped by 3 bases and J by 7 bases, with 7 bases between them. Written as DNA, the CDR3 is TGTGCCAGCAGTTTTGAGGGGAATTCACCCCTCCACTTT. Protein sequence: CASSFEGNSPLHF.

This clonotype was observed at least ten times. The V call is TRBV29-1, the J call TRBJ2-7; no clear D. Trimming shortened V by 4 bases and J by 5 bases, and 15 bases separated the two germline ends. Germline V gene lookup returns CDR1 SQVTM and CDR2 ANQGSEA. The CDR3 has 13 residues. CDR3 nucleotide sequence: TGCAGCGTTGCCCCCCGACTTGGGAACGAGCAGTACTTC. It translates to CSVAPRLGNEQYF.

The V gene is TRBV29-1, the J gene TRBJ2-5; TRBD1 or TRBD2 may be the D gene (6 bases each). Germline CDR1 is SQVTM and CDR2 is ANQGSEA. V lost 4 bases, J lost 2 bases, and 14 bases lay in between. The CDR3 has 14 amino acids. The CDR3 DNA reads TGCAGCGTTGGGGGCAGGGGAGGTCAAGAGACCCAGTACTTC. Residues: CSVGGRGGQETQYF.

The chain links TRBV4-1 to TRBJ2-5; the match to TRBD1 covers 8 bases. V lost 4 bases, J lost 2 bases, and 9 bases stayed unmatched. Germline CDR1 MGHRA, CDR2 YSYEKL. This CDR3 region has 16 residues. The CDR3 here is CASSPRTGSLQETQYF. CDR3 bases: TGCGCCAGCAGCCCCCGGACAGGGTCCTTACAAGAGACCCAGTACTTC.

This chain joins TRBV2 and TRBJ2-7; D gene ambiguous. Germline V lookup: CDR1 SNHLY, CDR2 FYNNEI. The CDR3 consists of 13 residues. This chain's CDR3 is CARSETRSLEQYV. In DNA form, the CDR3 reads TGTGCCAGAAGTGAGACCCGGTCCCTGGAGCAGTACGTC.

This clonotype showed up just a few times. The V gene is TRBV11-2, the J gene TRBJ2-5, with D possibly TRBD1 on 6 matching bases. The germline V and J ends were trimmed by 2 bases and 4 bases, with 11 bases remaining between them. The CDR3 contains 14 residues. Germline values: CDR1 SGHAT, CDR2 FQNNGV. The CDR3, as DNA: TGTGCCAGCAGCTTAAACAGGGATTCAGAGACCCAGTACTTC. Translated: CASSLNRDSETQYF.